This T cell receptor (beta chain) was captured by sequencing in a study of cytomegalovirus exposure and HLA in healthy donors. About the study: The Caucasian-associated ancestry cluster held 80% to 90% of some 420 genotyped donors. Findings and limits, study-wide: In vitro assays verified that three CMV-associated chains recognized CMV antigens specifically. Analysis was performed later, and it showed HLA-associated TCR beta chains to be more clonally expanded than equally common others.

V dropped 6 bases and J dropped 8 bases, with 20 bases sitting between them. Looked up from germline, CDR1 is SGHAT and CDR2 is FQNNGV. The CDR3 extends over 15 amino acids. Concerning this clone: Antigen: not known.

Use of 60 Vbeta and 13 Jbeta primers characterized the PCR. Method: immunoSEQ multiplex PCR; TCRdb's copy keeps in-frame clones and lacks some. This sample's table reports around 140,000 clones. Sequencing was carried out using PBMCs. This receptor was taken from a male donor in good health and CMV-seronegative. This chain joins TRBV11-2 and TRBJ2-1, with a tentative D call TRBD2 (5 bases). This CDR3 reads CASRVIELGLDEQFF. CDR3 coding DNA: TGTGCCAGCAGGGTCATTGAACTAGGTCTCGATGAGCAGTTCTTC.